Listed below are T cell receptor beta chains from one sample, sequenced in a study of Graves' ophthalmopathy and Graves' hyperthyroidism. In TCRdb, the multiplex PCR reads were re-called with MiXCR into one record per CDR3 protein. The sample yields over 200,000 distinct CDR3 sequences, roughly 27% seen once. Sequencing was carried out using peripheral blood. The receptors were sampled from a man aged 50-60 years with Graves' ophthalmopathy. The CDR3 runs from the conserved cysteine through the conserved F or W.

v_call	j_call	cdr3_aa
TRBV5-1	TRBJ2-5	CASSLQVQETQYF
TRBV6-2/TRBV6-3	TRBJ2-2	CASSYTSRTGELFF
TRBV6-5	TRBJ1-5	CASSYLGAGQPQHF
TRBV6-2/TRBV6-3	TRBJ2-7	CASSYHRAEEQYF
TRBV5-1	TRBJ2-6	CASSLAGAPGANVLTF
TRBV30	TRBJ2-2	CAWRGSGELFF
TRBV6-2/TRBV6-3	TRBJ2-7	CASSYGGRPYEQYF
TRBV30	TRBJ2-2	CAWSDPGELFF
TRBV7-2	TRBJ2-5	CASSRVVGPQETQYF
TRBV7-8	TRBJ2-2	CASSLSWTGRTGELFF
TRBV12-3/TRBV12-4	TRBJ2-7	CASSTGQVYEQYF
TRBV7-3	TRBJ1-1	CASSLTGGRAEAFF
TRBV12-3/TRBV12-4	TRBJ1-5	CASSSGRNQPQHF
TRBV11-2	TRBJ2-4	CASSLSRGENIQYF
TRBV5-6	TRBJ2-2	CASSLSASPGELFF
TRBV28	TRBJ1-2	CASSFRLPGQYGYTF
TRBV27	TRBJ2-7	CASSLTKADEQYF
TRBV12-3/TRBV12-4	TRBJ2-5	CASNFRQGGQETQYF
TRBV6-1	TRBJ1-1	CATLRDHGYTEAFF
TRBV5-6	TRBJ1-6	CASSLGGSALGRPLHF
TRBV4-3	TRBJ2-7	CASSQGAGDEQYF
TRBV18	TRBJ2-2	CASSPLAPTGELFF
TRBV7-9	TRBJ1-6	CASSPTGYNSPLHF
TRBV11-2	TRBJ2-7	CASSIGTSGSYEQYF
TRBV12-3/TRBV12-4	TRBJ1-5	CASSWTGGQPQHF
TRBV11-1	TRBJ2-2	CASSLGGGRTGELFF
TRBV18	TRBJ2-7	CASSRDPTYEQYF
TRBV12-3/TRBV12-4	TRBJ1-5	CASSSGTLNSRPQHF
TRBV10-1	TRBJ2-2	CASSDLAAGGTGELFF
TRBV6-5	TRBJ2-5	CASSYRPLGQETQYF
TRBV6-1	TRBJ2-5	CASSPLKSAETQYF
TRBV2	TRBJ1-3	CASSVGQSSGNTIYF
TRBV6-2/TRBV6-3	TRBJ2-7	CASDSTAGYEQYF
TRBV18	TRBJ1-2	CASSPGVSGFNYGYTF
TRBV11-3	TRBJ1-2	CASSLLQGTGYTF
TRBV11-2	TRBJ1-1	CASTYPGPGGTEAFF
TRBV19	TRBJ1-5	CASSNSHNQPQHF
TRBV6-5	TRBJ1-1	CASSPPWGTANTEAFF
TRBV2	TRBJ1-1	CASSVSVQNTEAFF
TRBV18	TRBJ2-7	CASSPIDKTYEQYF
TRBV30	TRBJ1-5	CAWSVIDQPQHF
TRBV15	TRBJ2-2	CATSEADTGELFF
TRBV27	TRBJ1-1	CASSAGQRNTEAFF
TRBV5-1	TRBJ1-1	CASSPSHGALTEAFF
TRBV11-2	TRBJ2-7	CASSVPAGGRSYEQYF
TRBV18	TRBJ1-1	CASSPIGWNTEAFF
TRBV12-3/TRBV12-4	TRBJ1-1	CASSPRLAAPNAFF
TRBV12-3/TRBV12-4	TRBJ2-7	CASSLGTAYYEQYF
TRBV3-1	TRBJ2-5	CASSRGVQYF
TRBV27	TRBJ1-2	CASSPAGKRFYGYTF
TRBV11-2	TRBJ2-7	CASSFGTSYEQYF
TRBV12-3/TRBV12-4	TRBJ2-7	CASSLTKYSYEQYF
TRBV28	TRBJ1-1	CASSFAGMNTEAFF
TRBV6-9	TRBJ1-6	CASSYLRSPLHF
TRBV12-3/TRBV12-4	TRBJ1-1	CASSNRINTEAFF
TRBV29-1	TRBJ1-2	CSVEVGGGHGYTF